The subject of this entry is one T cell receptor beta chain. What it binds is not known. At one boundary the junction diverges from the germline segment, which might be a read error. It was with 60 Vbeta and 13 Jbeta primers that the PCR ran. Profiled with immunoSEQ multiplex PCR; TCRdb holds only in-frame clones, not every one. The repertoire holds over 150,000 clones, roughly 80% seen once, with approximately 7% in the top ten. These data belong to a study of cytomegalovirus exposure and HLA in healthy donors. General study results and limits: A highly shared variant cluster was judged a likely technical artifact. Beyond CMV serostatus, there was no information to go on about immune exposure. Roughly uniform depth of sequencing across donors was assumed in presence/absence analyses. It emerged from a later analysis that several of the most significant clusters appeared to be linked to common viral pathogens.

This CDR3 region has 14 residues. Germline CDR1 and CDR2: SEHNR and FQNEAQ (reference sequence). The chain recombines TRBV7-9 with TRBJ2-7, with 9 bases aligning to TRBD1. This sequence originates from a woman aged 25 to 39 in good health and CMV-seropositive. The sequenced sample consisted of PBMCs. The CDR3: CASSSRPDRGDAVF. As DNA, the CDR3 is TGTGCCAGCAGCTCTAGGCCGGACAGGGGAGACGCCGTTTTC.